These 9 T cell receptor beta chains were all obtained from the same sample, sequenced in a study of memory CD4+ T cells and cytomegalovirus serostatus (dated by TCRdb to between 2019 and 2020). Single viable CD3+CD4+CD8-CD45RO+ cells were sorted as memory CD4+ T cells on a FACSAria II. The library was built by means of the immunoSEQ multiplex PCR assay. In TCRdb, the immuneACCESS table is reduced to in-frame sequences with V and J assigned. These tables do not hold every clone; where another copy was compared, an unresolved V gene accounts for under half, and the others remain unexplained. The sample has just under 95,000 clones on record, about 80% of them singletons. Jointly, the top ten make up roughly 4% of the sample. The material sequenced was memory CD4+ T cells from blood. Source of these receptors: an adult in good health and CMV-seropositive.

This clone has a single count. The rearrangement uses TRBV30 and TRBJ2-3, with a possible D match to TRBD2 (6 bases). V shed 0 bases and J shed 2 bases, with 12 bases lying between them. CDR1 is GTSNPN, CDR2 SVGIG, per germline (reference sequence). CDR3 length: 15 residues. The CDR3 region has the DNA TGTGCCTGGAGTGTGCATACGGGACTCACAGATACGCAGTATTTT. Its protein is CAWSVHTGLTDTQYF.

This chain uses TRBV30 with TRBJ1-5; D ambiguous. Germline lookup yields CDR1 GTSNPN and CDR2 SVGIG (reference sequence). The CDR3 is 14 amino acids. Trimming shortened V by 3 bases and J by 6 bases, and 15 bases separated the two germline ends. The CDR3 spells CAWSRWARGQPQHF. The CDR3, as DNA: TGTGCCTGGAGCAGGTGGGCCCGAGGTCAGCCCCAGCATTTT.

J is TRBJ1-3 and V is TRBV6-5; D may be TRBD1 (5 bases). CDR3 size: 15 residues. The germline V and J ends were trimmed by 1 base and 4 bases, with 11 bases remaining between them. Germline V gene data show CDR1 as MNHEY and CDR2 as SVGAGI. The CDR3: CASSYYPRAGNTIYF. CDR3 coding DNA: TGTGCCAGCAGTTACTATCCCAGGGCCGGAAACACCATATATTTT.

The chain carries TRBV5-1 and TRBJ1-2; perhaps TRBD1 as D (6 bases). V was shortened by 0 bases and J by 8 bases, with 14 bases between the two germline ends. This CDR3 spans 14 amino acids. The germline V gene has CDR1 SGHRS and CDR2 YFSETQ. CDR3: CASSLDGGQRGYTF. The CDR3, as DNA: TGCGCCAGCAGCTTGGACGGGGGCCAGCGGGGCTACACCTTC.

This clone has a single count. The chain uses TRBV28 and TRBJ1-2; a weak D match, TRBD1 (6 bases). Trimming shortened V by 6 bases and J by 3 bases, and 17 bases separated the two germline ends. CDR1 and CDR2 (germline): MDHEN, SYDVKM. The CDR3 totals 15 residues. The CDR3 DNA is TGTGCCAGCAGCCAGAGGGGGGGCGCTTACTATGGCTACACCTTC. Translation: CASSQRGGAYYGYTF.

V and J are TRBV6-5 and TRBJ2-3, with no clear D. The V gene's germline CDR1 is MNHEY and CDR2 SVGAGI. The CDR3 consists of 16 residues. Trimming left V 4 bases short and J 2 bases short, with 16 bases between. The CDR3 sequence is CASSSLRAGNTDTQYF. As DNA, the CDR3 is TGTGCCAGCAGTTCGCTCCGGGCCGGTAACACAGATACGCAGTATTTT.

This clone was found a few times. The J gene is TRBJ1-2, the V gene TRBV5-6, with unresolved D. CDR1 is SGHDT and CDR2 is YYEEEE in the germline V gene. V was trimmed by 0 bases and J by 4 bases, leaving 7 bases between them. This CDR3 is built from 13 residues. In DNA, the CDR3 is TGTGCCAGCAGCTTGGTCCGGAGCTATGGCTACACCTTC. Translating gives CASSLVRSYGYTF.

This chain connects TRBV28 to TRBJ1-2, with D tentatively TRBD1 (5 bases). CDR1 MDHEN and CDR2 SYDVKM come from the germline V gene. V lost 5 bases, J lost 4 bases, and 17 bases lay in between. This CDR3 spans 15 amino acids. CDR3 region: CASSTGTQTVYGYTF. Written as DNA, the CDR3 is TGTGCCAGCAGTACCGGGACCCAAACGGTCTATGGCTACACCTTC.

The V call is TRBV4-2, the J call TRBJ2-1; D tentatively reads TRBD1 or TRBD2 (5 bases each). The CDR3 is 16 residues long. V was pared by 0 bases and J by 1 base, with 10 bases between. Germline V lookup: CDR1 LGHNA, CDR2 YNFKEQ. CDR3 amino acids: CASSQDLGESYNEQFF. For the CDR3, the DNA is TGTGCCAGCAGCCAAGATCTGGGGGAATCCTACAATGAGCAGTTCTTC.